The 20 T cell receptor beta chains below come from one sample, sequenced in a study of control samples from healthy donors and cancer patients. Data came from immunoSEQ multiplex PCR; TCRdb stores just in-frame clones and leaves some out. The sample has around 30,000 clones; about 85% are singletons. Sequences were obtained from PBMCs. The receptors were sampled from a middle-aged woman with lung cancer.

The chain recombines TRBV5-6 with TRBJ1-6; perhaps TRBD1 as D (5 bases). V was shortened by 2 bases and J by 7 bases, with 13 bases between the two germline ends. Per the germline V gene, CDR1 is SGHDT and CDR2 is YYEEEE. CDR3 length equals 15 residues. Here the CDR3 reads CASSLGWGLNSPLHF. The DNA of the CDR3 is TGTGCCAGCAGCTTAGGGTGGGGCCTAAATTCACCCCTCCACTTT.

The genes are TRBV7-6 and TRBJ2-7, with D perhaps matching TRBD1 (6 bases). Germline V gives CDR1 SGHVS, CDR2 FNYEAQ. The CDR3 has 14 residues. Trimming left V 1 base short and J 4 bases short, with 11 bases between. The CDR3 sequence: CASSLEKGVYEQYF. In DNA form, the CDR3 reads TGTGCCAGCAGCTTAGAGAAGGGGGTATACGAGCAGTACTTC.

This CDR3 reads CASRGRRAGELFF. DNA of the CDR3: TGTGCCAGCAGAGGGAGGCGGGCCGGGGAGCTGTTTTTT. The gene calls are TRBV2 and TRBJ2-2; possible D gene TRBD2, 6 bases. The germline CDR1 and CDR2 sequences are SNHLY and FYNNEI. This CDR3 comprises 13 residues. Trimming pared 6 bases from V and 6 bases from J, leaving 11 bases between.

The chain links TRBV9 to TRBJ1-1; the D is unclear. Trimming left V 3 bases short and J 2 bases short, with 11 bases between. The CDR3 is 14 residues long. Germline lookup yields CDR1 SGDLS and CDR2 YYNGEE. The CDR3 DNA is TGTGCCAGCAGCGCGACACCCACAAACACTGAAGCTTTCTTT. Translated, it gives CASSATPTNTEAFF.

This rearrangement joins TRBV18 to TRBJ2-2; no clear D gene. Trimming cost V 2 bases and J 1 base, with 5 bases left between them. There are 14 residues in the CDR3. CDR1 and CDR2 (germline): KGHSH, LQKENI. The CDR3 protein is CASSPDQNTGELFF. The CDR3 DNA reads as TGTGCCAGCTCACCAGACCAGAACACCGGGGAGCTGTTTTTT. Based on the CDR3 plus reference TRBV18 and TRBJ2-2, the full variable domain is NAGVMQNPRHLVRRRGQEARLRCSPMKGHSHVYWYRQLPEEGLKFMVYLQKENIIDESGMPKERFSAEFPKEGPSILRIQQVVRGDSAAYFCASSPDQNTGELFFGEGSRLTVL.

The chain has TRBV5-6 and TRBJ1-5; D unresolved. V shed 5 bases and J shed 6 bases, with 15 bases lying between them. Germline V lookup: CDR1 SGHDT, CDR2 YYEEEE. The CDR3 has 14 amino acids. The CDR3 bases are TGTGCCAGCAGTGAACGCGGGCTGCGTCAGCCCCAGCATTTT. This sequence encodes CASSERGLRQPQHF.

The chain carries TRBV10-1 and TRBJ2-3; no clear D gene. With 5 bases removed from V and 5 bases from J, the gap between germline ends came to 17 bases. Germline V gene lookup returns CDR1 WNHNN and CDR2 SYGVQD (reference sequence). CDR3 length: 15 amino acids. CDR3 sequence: CASSRRQSLGDTQYF. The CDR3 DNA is TGCGCCAGCAGTAGAAGGCAGAGCCTAGGAGATACGCAGTATTTT.

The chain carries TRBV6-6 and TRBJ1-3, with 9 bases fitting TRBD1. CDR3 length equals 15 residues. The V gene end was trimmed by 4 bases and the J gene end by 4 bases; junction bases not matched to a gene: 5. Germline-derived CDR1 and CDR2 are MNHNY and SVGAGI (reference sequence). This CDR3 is CASSLDRGSGNTIYF. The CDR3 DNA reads TGTGCCAGCAGTTTGGACAGGGGCTCCGGAAACACCATATATTTT.

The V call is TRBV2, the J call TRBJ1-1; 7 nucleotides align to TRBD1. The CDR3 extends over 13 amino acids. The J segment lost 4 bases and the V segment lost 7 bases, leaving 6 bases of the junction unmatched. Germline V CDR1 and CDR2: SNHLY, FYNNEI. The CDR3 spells CASTPGDSTEAFF. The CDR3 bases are TGTGCCAGCACCCCTGGGGACAGCACTGAAGCTTTCTTT.

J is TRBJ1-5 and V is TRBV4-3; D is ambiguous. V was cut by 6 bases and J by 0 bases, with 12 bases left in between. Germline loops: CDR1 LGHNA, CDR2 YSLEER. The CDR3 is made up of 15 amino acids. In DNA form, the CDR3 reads TGCGCCAGCAGGATCTTACGGGATAGCAATCAGCCCCAGCATTTT. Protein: CASRILRDSNQPQHF.

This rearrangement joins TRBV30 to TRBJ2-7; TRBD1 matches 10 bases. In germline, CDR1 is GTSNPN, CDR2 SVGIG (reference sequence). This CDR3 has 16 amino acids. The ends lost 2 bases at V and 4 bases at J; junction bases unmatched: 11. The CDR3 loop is CAWSLSLRQGAYEQYF. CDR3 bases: TGTGCCTGGAGTCTGAGTTTAAGACAGGGGGCTTACGAGCAGTACTTC.

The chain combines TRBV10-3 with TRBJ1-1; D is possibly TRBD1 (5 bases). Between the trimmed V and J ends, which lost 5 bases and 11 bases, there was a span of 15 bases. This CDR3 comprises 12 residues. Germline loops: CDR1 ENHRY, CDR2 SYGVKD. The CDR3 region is CAISTAQGWAFF. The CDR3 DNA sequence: TGTGCCATCAGTACTGCTCAGGGTTGGGCTTTCTTT.

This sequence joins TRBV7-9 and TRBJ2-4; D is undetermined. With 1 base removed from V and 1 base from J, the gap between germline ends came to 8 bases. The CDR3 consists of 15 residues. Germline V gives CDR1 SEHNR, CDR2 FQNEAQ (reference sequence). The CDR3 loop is CASSLDGVAKNIQYF. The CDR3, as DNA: TGTGCCAGCAGCTTAGATGGCGTGGCCAAAAACATTCAGTACTTC.

The DNA for the CDR3 is TGTGCCAGCAGTGAATCGGGGGGGCCCTACAATGAGCAGTTCTTC. This encodes CASSESGGPYNEQFF. The J gene is TRBJ2-1, the V gene TRBV6-1, with 8 bases aligning to TRBD2. After removal of 2 bases from V and 2 bases from J, the junction contained 2 bases not matched to a gene. This CDR3 spans 15 amino acids. Germline values: CDR1 MNHNS, CDR2 SASEGT.

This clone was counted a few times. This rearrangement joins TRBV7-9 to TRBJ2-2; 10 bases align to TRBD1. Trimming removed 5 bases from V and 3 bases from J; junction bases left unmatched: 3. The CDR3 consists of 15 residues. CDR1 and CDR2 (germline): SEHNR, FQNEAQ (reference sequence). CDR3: CASSPGTGDTGELFF. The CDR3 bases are TGTGCCAGCAGCCCCGGGACAGGGGACACCGGGGAGCTGTTTTTT.

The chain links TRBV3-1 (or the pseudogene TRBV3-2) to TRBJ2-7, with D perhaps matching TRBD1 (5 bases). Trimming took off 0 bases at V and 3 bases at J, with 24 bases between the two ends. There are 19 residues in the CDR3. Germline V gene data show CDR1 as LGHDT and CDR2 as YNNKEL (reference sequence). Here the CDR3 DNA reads TGTGCCAGCAGCCAAGATGGGAACGGTAGGGGTAGGGGTAGCTACGAGCAGTACTTC. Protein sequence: CASSQDGNGRGRGSYEQYF.

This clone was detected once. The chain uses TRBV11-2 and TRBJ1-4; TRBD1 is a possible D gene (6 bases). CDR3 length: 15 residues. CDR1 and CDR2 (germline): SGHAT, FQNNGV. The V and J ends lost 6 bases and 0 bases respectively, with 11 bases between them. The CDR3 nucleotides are TGTGCCAGCAGGCCCGGGGGCGCAACTAATGAAAAACTGTTTTTT. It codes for CASRPGGATNEKLFF.

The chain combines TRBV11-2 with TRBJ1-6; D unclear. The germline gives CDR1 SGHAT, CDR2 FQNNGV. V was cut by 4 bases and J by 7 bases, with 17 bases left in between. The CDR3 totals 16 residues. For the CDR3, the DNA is TGTGCCAGCAGCTCCCTCCTCCGGGGTTCCAATTCACCCCTCCACTTT. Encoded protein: CASSSLLRGSNSPLHF.

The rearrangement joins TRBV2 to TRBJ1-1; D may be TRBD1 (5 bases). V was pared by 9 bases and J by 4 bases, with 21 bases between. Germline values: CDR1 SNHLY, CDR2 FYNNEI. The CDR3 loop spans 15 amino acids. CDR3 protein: CASQFGTAGGTEAFF. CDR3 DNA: TGTGCCAGTCAGTTCGGGACCGCTGGAGGCACTGAAGCTTTCTTT.

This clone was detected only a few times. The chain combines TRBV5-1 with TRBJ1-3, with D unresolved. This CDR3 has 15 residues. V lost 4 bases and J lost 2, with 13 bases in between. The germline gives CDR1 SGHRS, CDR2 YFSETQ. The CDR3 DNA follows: TGCGCCAGCAGCCCCTCGACACCCGCTGGAAACACCATATATTTT. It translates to CASSPSTPAGNTIYF.